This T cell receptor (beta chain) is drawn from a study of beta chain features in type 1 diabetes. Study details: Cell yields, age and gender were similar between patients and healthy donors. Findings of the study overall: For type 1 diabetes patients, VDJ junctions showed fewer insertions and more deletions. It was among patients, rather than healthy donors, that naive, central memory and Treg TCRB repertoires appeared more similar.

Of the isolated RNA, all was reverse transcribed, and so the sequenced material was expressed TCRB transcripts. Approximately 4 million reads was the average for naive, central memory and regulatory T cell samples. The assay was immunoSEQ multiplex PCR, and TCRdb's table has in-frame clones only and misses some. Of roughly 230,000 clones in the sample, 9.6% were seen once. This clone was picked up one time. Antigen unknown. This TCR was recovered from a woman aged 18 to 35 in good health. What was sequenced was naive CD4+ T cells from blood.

The CDR3 spells CASSQATTTGAAYEQYF. CDR3 in DNA: TGCGCCAGCAGCCAAGCCACCACGACAGGGGCCGCCTACGAGCAGTACTTC. The chain employs TRBV4-1 and TRBJ2-7, with 8 nucleotides matching TRBD1. The germline CDR1 and CDR2 sequences are MGHRA and YSYEKL. V was clipped by 1 base and J by 2 bases; unmatched bases: 10. CDR3 length: 17 residues.